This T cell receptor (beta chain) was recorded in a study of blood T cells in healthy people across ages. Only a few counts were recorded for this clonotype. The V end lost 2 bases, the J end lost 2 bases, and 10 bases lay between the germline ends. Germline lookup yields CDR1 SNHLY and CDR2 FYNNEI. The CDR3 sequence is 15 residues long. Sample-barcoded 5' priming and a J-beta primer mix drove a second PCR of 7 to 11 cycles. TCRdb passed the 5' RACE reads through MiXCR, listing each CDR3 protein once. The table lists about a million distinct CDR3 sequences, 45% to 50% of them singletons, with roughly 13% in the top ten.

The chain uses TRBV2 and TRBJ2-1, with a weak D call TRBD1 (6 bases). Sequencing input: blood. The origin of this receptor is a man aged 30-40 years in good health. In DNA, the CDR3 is TGTGCCAGCAGTGAATGGACAGAGACCTACAATGAGCAGTTCTTC. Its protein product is CASSEWTETYNEQFF.